This T cell receptor beta chain was found in a study of T cell repertoires in cytomegalovirus infection. As for the study in general: Public TCR beta signatures marked donors with CMV infection and the matching HLA.

TCRdb recomputed calls from the reads with MiXCR, one row per CDR3 protein. The data show about 490,000 distinct CDR3 sequences, 16% seen once. Germline V gene data show CDR1 as LNHDA and CDR2 as SQIVND (reference sequence). This CDR3 spans 15 amino acids. The V end lost 5 bases, the J end lost 2 bases, and 15 bases lay between the germline ends. The study's findings and limits: Cumulative public TCR beta family frequency identified carriers of CMV plus the relevant HLA. HLA-C-restricted TCR beta clonotypes specific for CMV led the ex vivo response.

This clonotype was observed a handful of times. Its matching antigen is unknown. The chain joins TRBV19 to TRBJ2-5, with D unclear. The sequence was collected from a human donor in good health (CMV status not recorded). Some clones in this sample may be carry-over from other donors' samples. The sequencing sample was made of CD8+ T cells from PBMCs. CDR3 DNA sequence: TGTGCCAGTAGTGCCCTCCCTGGCAGTCAAGAGACCCAGTACTTC. Its translation is CASSALPGSQETQYF.